These T cell receptor beta chains were read from a single sample in a study of identical twins. TCRdb called the 5' RACE reads again in MiXCR, with one record for every CDR3 protein. Altogether about 240,000 distinct CDR3 sequences are present, more than 9% being singletons, with the ten largest covering 9% to 10%. Sequencing was performed on memory T cells sorted from blood. The receptors were gathered from a man aged 50 or older in good health. Each CDR3 is given without its conserved first and last residue. The size of a clone is reported for some rows only, either as once, few or many, or as a class for expanded clones.

v_gene	j_gene	abundance	CDR3aa
TRBV14	TRBJ2-5	NA	ASSHLGTGSETQY
TRBV12-3/TRBV12-4	TRBJ2-7	NA	ASTQWGSYEQY
TRBV4-3	TRBJ2-3	many	ASSQDLSPGTDTQY
TRBV24-1	TRBJ2-1	NA	ATSDLSQGNYNEQF
TRBV29-1	TRBJ1-4	many	SVDIGQGEKLF
TRBV7-9	TRBJ2-7	NA	ASSRGEREQY
TRBV18	TRBJ1-3	few	ASSREDGAGNTIY
TRBV4-3	TRBJ1-5	many	ASHAYSGTGGKINQPQH
TRBV4-1	TRBJ1-2	many	ASSSWEKNYGYT
TRBV6-2/TRBV6-3	TRBJ2-2	many	ASSNGLAGITGELF
TRBV3-1	TRBJ1-3	few	ASSQGGRAGNTIY
TRBV7-8	TRBJ1-2	NA	ASSFGQGTYGYT
TRBV12-3/TRBV12-4	TRBJ2-2	many	ASRLLLAGAGELF
TRBV5-5	TRBJ1-3	many	ASSLGTGPRTGNTIY
TRBV12-3/TRBV12-4	TRBJ2-2	many	ASSLITGELF
TRBV6-1	TRBJ1-2	many	ASREGQYYGYT
TRBV7-2	TRBJ2-1	NA	ASSTGLAFGEQF
TRBV4-1	TRBJ2-2	many	ASSQVVGTGELF
TRBV5-4	TRBJ2-5	NA	ASSFPRGRTSGRALEETQY
TRBV27	TRBJ2-7	NA	ASSFRGSWEAYEQY
TRBV12-3/TRBV12-4	TRBJ2-3	NA	ASSFSGGDTQY
TRBV29-1	TRBJ1-2	many	SVVGQGNYGYT
TRBV14	TRBJ1-1	NA	ASSQDIGTGNTEAF
TRBV4-2	TRBJ2-7	NA	ASSPTRGTYEQY
TRBV28	TRBJ2-4	NA	ASSYSTGGVKNIQY
TRBV7-2	TRBJ2-4	few	ASSSWTGEAKNIQY
TRBV7-6	TRBJ1-5	NA	ASSTRTGYQSNQPQH
TRBV18	TRBJ2-7	many	ASSPRLAGGTTKQY
TRBV10-2	TRBJ2-2	few	ASSGLNTGELF
TRBV11-2	TRBJ2-7	NA	ASSPRASGGAVFSYEQY
TRBV12-3/TRBV12-4	TRBJ2-3	few	ASSLGTTYTDTQY
TRBV18	TRBJ1-1	few	ASSPRQEVGTEAF
TRBV6-2/TRBV6-3	TRBJ2-7	NA	ASSTPTTTSYEQY
TRBV9	TRBJ1-5	few	ASSGQGDRKPQH
TRBV7-2	TRBJ1-1	many	ASSLSSGRGNTEAF
TRBV20-1	TRBJ1-3	NA	SASDDTIY
TRBV9	TRBJ2-1	many	ASSVATSGVYNEQF
TRBV15	TRBJ1-1	few	ATSSGLPEAF
TRBV20-1	TRBJ2-3	many	SASSASGITDTQY
TRBV24-1	TRBJ1-4	many	ATSGGSNEKLF
TRBV7-9	TRBJ2-7	many	ASSGRLAGASYEQY
TRBV11-2	TRBJ2-1	many	ASSLFSDAGDNEQF
TRBV4-3	TRBJ2-3	many	ASSQDGTGVDTQY
TRBV18	TRBJ2-7	NA	ASSLGRGGLLEQY
TRBV20-1	TRBJ2-7	few	SARLDRGVYEQY
TRBV30	TRBJ1-1	many	AWSGGTGGSLTF
TRBV7-2	TRBJ2-3	NA	ASSLGPSEPTQY
TRBV18	TRBJ1-2	NA	ASSRQQGSGYT
TRBV5-4	TRBJ2-7	few	ASSVSGRPTYEQY
TRBV25-1	TRBJ2-3	many	ASSEADTQY
TRBV23-1	TRBJ1-6	many	ASSQSRTASNSPLH
TRBV25-1	TRBJ2-2	few	ASTQGGGHGELF
TRBV28	TRBJ2-7	NA	ASSFTSGRTSDEQY
TRBV20-1	TRBJ2-3	many	SANTPARRDTQY
TRBV5-6	TRBJ1-1	many	ASSYDRRGPEAF
TRBV6-6	TRBJ1-2	NA	ASGRGRTYGYT
TRBV3-1	TRBJ2-5	few	ASSQENRETQY
TRBV7-2	TRBJ2-1	many	ASSFRTRNEQF
TRBV7-2	TRBJ2-2	NA	ASSIYRDTGELF
TRBV5-1	TRBJ1-2	NA	ASSLEQGAQYGYT